The clone carrying this TCR beta chain appeared once. A read error may produce the germline difference seen at one junction end. Reverse transcription of extracted RNA yielded cDNA, which provided the sequencing template. Sequencing was performed with immunoSEQ multiplex PCR; in TCRdb, only in-frame clones are kept and a portion is missing. The sample consists of 150,000 or so clones, more than 75% of them appearing once. Peripheral blood and lesional scalp punch biopsies were taken from alopecia areata patients. The CDR3 runs to 11 residues. Germline V gene lookup returns CDR1 MNHNS and CDR2 SASEGT. The sample comes from a study of CD8+ T cells in alopecia areata.

The TCR comes from a human donor with alopecia areata. The chain is built from TRBV6-1 and TRBJ2-4; D is ambiguous. The sample here was CD8+ T cells sorted from blood, taken at week 0. DNA of the CDR3: TGTGCCAGCAGTGAAGTTGTCATGGTCGTCTTC. Translation gives CASSEVVMVVF.